This T cell receptor beta chain appears in the sequencing data of a study of blood T cell repertoires in COVID-19. Study in general: Specimens from acute and convalescent COVID-19 originated in the United States, Italy and Spain.

Repertoires were generated with immunoSEQ multiplex PCR, while TCRdb's copy carries only in-frame clones and drops some. There are tens of thousands of clones in the sample; 70% to 85% occur only once, and 13% to 15% lies in the top ten. Material for sequencing was peripheral blood. The clonotype originates from a human donor in a cohort sampled during active COVID-19.

This CDR3 reads CASSLVTDEAFF. The CDR3 DNA sequence: TGTGCCAGCAGCTTAGTAACAGATGAAGCTTTCTTT. This rearrangement joins TRBV7-9 to TRBJ1-1, with D hard to call. Trimming stripped 1 base from V and 7 bases from J, with 7 bases between. The CDR3 contains 12 residues. Germline V gives CDR1 SEHNR, CDR2 FQNEAQ (reference sequence).